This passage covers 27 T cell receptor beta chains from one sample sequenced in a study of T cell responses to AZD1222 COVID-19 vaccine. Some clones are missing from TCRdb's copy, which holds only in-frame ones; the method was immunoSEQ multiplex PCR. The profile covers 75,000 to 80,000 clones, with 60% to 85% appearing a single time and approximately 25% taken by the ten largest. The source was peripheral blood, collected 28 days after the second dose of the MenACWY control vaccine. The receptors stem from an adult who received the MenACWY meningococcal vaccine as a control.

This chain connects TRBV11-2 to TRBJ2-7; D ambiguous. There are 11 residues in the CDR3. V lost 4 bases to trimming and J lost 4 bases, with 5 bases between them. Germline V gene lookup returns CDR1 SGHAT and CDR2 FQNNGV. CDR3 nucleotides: TGTGCCAGCAGCTCCTTATACGAGCAGTACTTC. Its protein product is CASSSLYEQYF.

CDR3 residues: CASSPTGRQETQYF. CDR3 bases: TGTGCCAGCTCACCGACAGGGCGGCAAGAGACCCAGTACTTC. The chain joins TRBV18 to TRBJ2-5, with 7 bases aligning to TRBD1. The V gene end was trimmed by 3 bases and the J gene end by 2 bases; junction bases not matched to a gene: 3. The CDR3 consists of 14 residues. CDR1 and CDR2 from the germline V gene are KGHSH and LQKENI.

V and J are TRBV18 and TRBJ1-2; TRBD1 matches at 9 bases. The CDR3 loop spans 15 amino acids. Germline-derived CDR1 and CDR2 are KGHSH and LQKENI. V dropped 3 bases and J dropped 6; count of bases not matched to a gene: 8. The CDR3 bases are TGTGCCAGCTCACCTGTGGACAGGGGAGGACATGGCTACACCTTC. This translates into CASSPVDRGGHGYTF.

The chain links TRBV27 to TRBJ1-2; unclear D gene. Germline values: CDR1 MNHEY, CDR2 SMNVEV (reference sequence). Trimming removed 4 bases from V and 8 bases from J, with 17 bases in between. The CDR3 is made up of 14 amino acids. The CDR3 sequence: CASSSRRKSEGYTF. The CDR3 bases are TGTGCCAGCAGTTCACGACGGAAAAGTGAGGGCTACACCTTC.

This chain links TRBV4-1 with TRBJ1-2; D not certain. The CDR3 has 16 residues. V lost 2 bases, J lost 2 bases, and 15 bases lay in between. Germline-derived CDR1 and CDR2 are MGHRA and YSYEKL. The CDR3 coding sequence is TGCGCCAGCAGCCAATCAACCGGGAGGGCAAACTATGGCTACACCTTC. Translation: CASSQSTGRANYGYTF.

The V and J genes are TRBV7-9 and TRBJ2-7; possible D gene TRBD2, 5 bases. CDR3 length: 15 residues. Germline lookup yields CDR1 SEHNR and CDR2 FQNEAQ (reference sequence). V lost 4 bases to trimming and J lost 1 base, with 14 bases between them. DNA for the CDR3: TGTGCCAGCAGCTCAACCGCTAGCCCGTCCTACGAGCAGTACTTC. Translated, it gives CASSSTASPSYEQYF. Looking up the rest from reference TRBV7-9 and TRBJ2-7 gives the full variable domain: DTGVSQNPRHKITKRGQNVTFRCDPISEHNRLYWYRQTLGQGPEFLTYFQNEAQLEKSRLLSDRFSAERPKGSFSTLEIQRTEQGDSAMYLCASSSTASPSYEQYFGPGTRLTVT.

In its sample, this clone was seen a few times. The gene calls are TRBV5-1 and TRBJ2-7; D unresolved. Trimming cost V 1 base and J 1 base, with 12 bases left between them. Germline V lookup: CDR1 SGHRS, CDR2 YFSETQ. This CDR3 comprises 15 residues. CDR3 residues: CASSLRSGRSYEQYF. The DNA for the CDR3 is TGCGCCAGCAGCTTGCGGTCAGGCCGTTCCTACGAGCAGTACTTC.

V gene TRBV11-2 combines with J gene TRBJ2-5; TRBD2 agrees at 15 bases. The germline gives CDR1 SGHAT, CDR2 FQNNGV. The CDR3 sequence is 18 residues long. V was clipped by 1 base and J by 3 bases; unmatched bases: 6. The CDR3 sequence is CASSLGGGTSGRKETQYF. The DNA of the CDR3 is TGTGCCAGCAGCTTAGGGGGCGGGACTAGCGGGAGGAAAGAGACCCAGTACTTC.

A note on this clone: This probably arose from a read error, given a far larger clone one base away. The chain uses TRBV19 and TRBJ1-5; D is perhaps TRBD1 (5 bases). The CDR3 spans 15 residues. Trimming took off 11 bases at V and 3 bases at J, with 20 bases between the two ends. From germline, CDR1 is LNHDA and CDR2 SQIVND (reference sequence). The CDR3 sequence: CACKAGRVNNQPQHF. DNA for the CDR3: TGTGCCTGTAAGGCGGGCAGGGTAAACAATCAGCCCCAGCATTTT.

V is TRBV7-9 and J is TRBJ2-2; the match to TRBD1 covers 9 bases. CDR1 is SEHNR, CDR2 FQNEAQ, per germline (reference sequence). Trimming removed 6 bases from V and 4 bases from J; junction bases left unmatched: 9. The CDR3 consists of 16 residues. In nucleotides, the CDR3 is TGTGCCAGCAGTCCTACAGGGGGCGACGGCACCGGGGAGCTGTTTTTT. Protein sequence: CASSPTGGDGTGELFF.

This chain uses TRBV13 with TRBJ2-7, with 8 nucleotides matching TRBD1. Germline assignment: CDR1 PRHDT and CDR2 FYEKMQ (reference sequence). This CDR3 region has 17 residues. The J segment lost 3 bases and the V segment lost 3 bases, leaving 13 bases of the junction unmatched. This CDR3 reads CASSLEGVAGGNYEQYF. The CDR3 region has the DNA TGTGCCAGCAGCTTGGAGGGCGTAGCAGGGGGCAACTACGAGCAGTACTTC.

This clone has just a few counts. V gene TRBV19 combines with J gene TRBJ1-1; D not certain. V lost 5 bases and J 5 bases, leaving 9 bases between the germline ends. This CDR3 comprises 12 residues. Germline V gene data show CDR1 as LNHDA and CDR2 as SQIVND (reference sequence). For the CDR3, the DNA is TGTGCCAGTAGTTTCGGGAGGACTGAAGCTTTCTTT. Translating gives CASSFGRTEAFF.

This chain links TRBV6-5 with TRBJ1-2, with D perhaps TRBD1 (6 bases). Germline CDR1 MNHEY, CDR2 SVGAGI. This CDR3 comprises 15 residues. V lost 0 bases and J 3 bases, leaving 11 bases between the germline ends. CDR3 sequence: CASSYSAGEDYGYTF. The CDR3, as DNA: TGTGCCAGCAGTTACTCAGCAGGGGAGGACTATGGCTACACCTTC.

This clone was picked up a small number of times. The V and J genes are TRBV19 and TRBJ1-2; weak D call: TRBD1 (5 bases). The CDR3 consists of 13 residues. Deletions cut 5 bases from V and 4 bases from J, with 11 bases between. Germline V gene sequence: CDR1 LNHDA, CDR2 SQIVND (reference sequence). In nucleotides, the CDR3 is TGTGCCAGTAGTGACAGAAGCTTCTATGGCTACACCTTC. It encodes CASSDRSFYGYTF.

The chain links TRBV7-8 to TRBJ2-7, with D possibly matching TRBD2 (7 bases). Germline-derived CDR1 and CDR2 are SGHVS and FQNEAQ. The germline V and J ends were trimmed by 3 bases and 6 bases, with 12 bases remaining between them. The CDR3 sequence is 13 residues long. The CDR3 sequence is CASSFGGLAEQYF. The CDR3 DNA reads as TGTGCCAGCAGCTTCGGGGGGCTCGCCGAGCAGTACTTC.

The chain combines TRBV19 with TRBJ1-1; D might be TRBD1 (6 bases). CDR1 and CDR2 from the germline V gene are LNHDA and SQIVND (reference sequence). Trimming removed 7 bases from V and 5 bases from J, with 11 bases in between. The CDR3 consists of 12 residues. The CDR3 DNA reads TGTGCCAGTATTTCAGGGGAGACTGAAGCTTTCTTT. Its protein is CASISGETEAFF.

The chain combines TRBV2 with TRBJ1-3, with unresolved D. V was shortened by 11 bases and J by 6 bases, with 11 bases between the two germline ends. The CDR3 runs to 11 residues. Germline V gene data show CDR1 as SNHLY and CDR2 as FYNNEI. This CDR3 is CASGRINTIYF. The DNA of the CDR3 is TGTGCCTCGGGCAGGATAAACACCATATATTTT.

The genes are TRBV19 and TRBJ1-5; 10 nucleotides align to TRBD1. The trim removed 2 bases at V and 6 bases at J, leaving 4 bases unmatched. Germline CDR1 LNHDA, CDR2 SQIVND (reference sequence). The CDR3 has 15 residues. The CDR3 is CASSISTGGGQPQHF. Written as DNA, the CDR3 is TGTGCCAGTAGTATATCGACAGGGGGCGGTCAGCCCCAGCATTTT.

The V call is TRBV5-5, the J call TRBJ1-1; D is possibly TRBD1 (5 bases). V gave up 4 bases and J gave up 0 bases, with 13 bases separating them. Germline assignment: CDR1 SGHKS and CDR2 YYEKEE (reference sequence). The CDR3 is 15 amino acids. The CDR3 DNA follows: TGTGCCAGCAGCCCCGGTGCGGGGGTGAACACTGAAGCTTTCTTT. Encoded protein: CASSPGAGVNTEAFF.

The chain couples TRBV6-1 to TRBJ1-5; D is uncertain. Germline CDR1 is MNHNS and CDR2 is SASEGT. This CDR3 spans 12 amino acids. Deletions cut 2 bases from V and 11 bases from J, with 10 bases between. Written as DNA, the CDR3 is TGTGCCAGCAGTGAAACATGGGAGACCCAGCATTTT. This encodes CASSETWETQHF.

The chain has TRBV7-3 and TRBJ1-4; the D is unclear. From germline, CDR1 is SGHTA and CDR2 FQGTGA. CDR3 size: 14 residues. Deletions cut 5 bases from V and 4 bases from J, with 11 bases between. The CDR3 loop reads CASSESTNNEKLFF. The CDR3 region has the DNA TGTGCCAGCAGCGAGAGTACTAATAATGAAAAACTGTTTTTT.

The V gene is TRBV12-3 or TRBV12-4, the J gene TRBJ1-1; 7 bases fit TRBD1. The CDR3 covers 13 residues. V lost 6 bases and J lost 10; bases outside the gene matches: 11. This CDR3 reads CASRQQGTVGAFF. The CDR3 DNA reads TGTGCCAGCAGGCAACAGGGGACGGTGGGAGCTTTCTTT.

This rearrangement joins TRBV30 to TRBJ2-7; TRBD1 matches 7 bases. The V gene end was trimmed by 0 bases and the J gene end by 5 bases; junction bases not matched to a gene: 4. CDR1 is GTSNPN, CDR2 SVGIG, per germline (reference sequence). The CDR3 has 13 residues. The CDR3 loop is CAWSVDRGHEQYF. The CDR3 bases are TGTGCCTGGAGTGTAGATAGGGGGCACGAGCAGTACTTC.

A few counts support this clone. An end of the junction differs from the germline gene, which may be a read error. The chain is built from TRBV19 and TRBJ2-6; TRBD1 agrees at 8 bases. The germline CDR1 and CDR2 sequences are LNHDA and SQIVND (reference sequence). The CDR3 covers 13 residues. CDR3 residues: CASSKTGDNVLTF. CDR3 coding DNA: TGTGCCAGTAGTAAGACAGGGGACAACGTCCTGACTTTC. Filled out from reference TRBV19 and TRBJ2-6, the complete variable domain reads DGGITQSPKYLFRKEGQNVTLSCEQNLNHDAMYWYRQDPGQGLRLIYYSQIVNDFQKGDIAEGYSVSREKKESFPLTVTSAQKNPTAFYLCASSKTGDNVLTFGAGSRLTVL.

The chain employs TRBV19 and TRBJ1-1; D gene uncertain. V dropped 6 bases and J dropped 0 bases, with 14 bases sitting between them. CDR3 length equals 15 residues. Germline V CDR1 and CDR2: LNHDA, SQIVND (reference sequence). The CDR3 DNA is TGTGCCAGTAGAGGGTTAAGACAAATGAACACTGAAGCTTTCTTT. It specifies CASRGLRQMNTEAFF.

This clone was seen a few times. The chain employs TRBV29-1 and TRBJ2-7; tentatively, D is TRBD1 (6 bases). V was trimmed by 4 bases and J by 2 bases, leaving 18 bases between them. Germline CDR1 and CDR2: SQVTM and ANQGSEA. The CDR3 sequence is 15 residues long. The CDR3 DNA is TGCAGCGTTGGGGGATGGGGACAAACTACCTACGAGCAGTACTTC. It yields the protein CSVGGWGQTTYEQYF.

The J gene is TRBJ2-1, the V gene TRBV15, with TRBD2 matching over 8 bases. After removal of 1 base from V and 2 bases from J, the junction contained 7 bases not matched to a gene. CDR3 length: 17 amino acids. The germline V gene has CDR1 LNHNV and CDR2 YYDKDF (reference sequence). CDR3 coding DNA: TGTGCCACCAGCAGAGGCCAGCGGGGGACCACCTACAATGAGCAGTTCTTC. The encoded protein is CATSRGQRGTTYNEQFF.